This TCR beta chain was recorded in a study of cytomegalovirus exposure and HLA in healthy donors. Points from the study as a whole: Rarity characterized most TCR sequences, yet some public TCRs appeared in many donors. When presence/absence was analysed, sequencing depth was taken to be roughly uniform across donors. A later analysis associated 15,000 or so TCR beta sequences with HLA alleles at a 0.05 false discovery rate. The study put 150 to 200 TCR beta chains on its list as cytomegalovirus-associated.

This clone was seen more than once but under ten times. Its target is unknown. Losses at the gene ends were 5 bases for V and 1 base for J; bases not matched to a gene: 8. CDR1 is KGHSH, CDR2 LQKENI, per germline. The CDR3 consists of 15 residues. A multiplex PCR was run with 60 Vbeta primers and 13 Jbeta primers. Sequencing used immunoSEQ multiplex PCR; TCRdb keeps in-frame clones, though not all of them. The data show about 160,000 clones, 82% seen once. The sample taken for sequencing was PBMCs. This receptor was taken from a man aged 45 to 65 in good health and CMV-seropositive. V and J are TRBV18 and TRBJ2-7; TRBD2 matches 7 bases. The CDR3 coding sequence is TGTGCCAGCTCAGCCCGGGGGGACCTTTCCTACGAGCAGTACTTC. This sequence encodes CASSARGDLSYEQYF.